The entry below describes one TCR beta chain. The sample is drawn from a study of T-cell memory formation after mild COVID-19. TCRdb processed the 5' RACE reads anew with MiXCR; each CDR3 protein has one entry. The sample lists over 120,000 distinct CDR3 sequences; 15% to 20% were seen once. Source material: PBMCs or a T cell subset sorted from them (not recorded which). The source of this sequence is an adult woman who had mild COVID-19 (a few samples of this study predate the infection). Cell type and time point are not known.

CDR3 region: CASSLPGNYGYTF. The CDR3 DNA reads TGTGCCAGCAGCTTACCAGGGAACTATGGCTACACCTTC. The V call is TRBV7-6, the J call TRBJ1-2; the D gene is possibly TRBD1 (5 bases). Trimming removed 2 bases at V and 2 bases at J, with 6 bases between. CDR1 SGHVS and CDR2 FNYEAQ come from the germline V gene. CDR3 length: 13 residues.